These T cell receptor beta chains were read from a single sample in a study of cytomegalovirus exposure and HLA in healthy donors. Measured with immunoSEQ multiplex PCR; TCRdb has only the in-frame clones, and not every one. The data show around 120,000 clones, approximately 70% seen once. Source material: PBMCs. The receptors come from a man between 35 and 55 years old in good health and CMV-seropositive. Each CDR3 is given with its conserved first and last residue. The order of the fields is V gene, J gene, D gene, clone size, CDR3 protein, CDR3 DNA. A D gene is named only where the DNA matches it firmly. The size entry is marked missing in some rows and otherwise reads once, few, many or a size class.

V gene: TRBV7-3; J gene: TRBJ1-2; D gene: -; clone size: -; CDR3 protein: CASRQYYGYTF; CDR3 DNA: TGTGCCAGCAGACAGTACTATGGCTACACCTTC
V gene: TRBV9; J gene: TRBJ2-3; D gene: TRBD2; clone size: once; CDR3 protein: CASSGSGRPQDTQYF; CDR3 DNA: TGTGCCAGCAGCGGTAGCGGGAGGCCCCAAGATACGCAGTATTTT
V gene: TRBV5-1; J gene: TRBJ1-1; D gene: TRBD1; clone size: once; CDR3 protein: CASSKLATGGINTEAFF; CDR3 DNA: TGCGCCAGCAGCAAATTGGCGACAGGGGGGATCAACACTGAAGCTTTCTTT
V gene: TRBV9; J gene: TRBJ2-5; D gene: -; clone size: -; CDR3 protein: CASSGPQETQYF; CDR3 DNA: TGTGCCAGCAGCGGGCCTCAAGAGACCCAGTACTTC
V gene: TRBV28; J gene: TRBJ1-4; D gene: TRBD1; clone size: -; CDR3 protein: CASSLGRGLRMDEKLFF; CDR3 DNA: TGTGCCAGCAGTTTAGGTAGGGGGCTAAGGATGGATGAAAAACTGTTTTTT
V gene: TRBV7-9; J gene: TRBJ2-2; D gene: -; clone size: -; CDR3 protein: CASRPAARTGELFF; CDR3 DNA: TGTGCCAGCAGACCAGCGGCAAGGACCGGGGAGCTGTTTTTT
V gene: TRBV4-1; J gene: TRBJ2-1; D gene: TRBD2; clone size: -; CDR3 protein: CASSQGRTSGRYNEQFF; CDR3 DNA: TGCGCCAGCAGCCAAGGAAGAACTAGCGGGAGGTACAATGAGCAGTTCTTC
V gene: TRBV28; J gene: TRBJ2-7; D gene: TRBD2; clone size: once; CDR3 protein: CASSFAGGHEQYF; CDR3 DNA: TGTGCCAGCAGTTTCGCGGGAGGGCACGAGCAGTACTTC
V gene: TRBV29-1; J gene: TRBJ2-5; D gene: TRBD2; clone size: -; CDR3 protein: CSVLLQTSGRGETQYF; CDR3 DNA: TGCAGCGTCCTCCTACAGACTAGCGGGAGGGGAGAGACCCAGTACTTC
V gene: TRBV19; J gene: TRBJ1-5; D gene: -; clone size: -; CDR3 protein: CLGGGGSNQPQHF; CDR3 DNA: TGTTTAGGAGGTGGGGGGAGCAATCAGCCCCAGCATTTT
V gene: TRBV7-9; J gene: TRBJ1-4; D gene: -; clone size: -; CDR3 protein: CASSLQEKLFF; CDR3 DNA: TGTGCCAGCAGCTTACAGGAAAAACTGTTTTTT
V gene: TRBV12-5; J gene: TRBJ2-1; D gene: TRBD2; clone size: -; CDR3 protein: CASGLVGSGRTNEQFF; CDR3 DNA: TGTGCTAGTGGTTTGGTTGGGAGCGGGAGGACCAATGAGCAGTTCTTC
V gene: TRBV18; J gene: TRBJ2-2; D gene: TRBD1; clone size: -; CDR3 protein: CASSPGQGQKELFF; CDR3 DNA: TGTGCCAGCTCACCGGGACAGGGACAGAAGGAGCTGTTTTTT
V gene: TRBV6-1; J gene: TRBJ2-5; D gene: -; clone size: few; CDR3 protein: CASSEQGYQETQYF; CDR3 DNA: TGTGCCAGCAGTGAACAGGGATACCAAGAGACCCAGTACTTC
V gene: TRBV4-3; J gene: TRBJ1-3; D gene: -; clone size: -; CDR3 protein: CASSQAATAGNTIYF; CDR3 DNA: TGCGCCAGCAGCCAAGCAGCGACGGCTGGAAACACCATATATTTT
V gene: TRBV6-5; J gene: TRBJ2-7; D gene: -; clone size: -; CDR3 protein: CASSIGTPRIQYF; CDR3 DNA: TGTGCCAGCAGTATCGGGACTCCCCGAATTCAGTACTTC
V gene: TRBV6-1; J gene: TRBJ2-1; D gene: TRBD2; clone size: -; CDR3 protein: CASSELLAVQGEQFF; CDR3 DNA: TGTGCCAGCAGTGAATTACTAGCGGTTCAAGGCGAGCAGTTCTTC
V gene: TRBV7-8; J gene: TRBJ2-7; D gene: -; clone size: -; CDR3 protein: CASSLTSGHLSYEQYF; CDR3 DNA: TGTGCCAGCAGCTTAACCTCAGGGCACCTCTCCTACGAGCAGTACTTC
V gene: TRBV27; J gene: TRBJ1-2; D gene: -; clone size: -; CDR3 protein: CASSSYDTNYGYTF; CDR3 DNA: TGTGCCAGCAGTTCCTACGACACTAACTATGGCTACACCTTC
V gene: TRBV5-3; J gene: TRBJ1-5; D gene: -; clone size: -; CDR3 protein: CARSSSRGYNQPQHF; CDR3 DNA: TGTGCCAGAAGCTCGTCCCGGGGTTACAATCAGCCCCAGCATTTT
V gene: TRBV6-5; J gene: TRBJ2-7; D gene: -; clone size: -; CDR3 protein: CASSYQDSSSYEQYF; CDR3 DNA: TGTGCCAGCAGTTACCAGGACAGCTCGTCCTACGAGCAGTACTTC
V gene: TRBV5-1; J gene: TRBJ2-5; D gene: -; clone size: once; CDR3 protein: CASSSTEDSPWRETQYF; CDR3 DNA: TGCGCCAGCAGCTCGACGGAGGATTCCCCCTGGAGGGAGACCCAGTACTTC
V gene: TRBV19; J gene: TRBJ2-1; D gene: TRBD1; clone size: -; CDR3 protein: CASIPTGGRDEQFF; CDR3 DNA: TGTGCCAGTATCCCGACAGGGGGAAGGGATGAGCAGTTCTTC
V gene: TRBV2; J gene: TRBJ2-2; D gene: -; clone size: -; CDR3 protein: CASMLQGQAGELFF; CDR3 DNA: TGTGCCAGCATGTTGCAGGGTCAGGCCGGGGAGCTGTTTTTT
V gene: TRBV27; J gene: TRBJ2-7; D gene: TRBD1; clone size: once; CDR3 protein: CASSLAGQGYHEQYF; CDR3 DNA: TGTGCCAGCAGCCTGGCTGGACAGGGGTACCACGAGCAGTACTTC
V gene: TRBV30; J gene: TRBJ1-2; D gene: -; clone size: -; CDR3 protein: CAWTGGASYGCTF; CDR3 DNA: TGTGCCTGGACCGGAGGGGCGTCCTATGGCTGCACCTTC
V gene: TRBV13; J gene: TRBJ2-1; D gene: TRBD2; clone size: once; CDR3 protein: CASSSILGLAGSYNEQFF; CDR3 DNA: TGTGCCAGCAGCTCAATACTCGGACTAGCGGGCTCCTACAATGAGCAGTTCTTC
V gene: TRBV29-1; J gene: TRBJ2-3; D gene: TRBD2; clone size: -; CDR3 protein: CSVIAGGSADTQYF; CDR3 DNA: TGCAGCGTCATAGCGGGAGGTTCTGCAGATACGCAGTATTTT
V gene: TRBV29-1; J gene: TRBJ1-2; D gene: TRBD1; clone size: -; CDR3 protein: CSVGQGEYYGYTF; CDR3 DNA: TGCAGCGTAGGACAGGGGGAATACTATGGCTACACCTTC
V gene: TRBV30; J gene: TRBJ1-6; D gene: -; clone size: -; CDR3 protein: CAWSVRGLGNSPLHF; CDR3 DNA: TGTGCCTGGAGTGTTCGGGGACTTGGTAATTCACCCCTCCACTTT
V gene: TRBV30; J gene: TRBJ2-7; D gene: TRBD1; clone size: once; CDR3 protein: CAWNPSGGHYEQYF; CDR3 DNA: TGTGCCTGGAACCCATCAGGGGGCCACTACGAGCAGTACTTC
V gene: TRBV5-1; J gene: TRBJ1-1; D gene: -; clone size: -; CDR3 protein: CASSLSGGPTEAFF; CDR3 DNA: TGCGCCAGCAGCTTGTCCGGGGGACCCACTGAAGCTTTCTTT
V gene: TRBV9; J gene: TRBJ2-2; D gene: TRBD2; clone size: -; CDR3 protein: CASSPPGLAGSPGELFF; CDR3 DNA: TGTGCCAGCAGCCCTCCGGGACTAGCGGGCTCTCCCGGGGAGCTGTTTTTT
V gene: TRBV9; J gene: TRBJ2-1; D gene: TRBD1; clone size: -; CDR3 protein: CASSVSRDRPPAEQFF; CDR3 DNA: TGTGCCAGCAGCGTATCAAGGGACAGGCCGCCCGCTGAGCAGTTCTTC
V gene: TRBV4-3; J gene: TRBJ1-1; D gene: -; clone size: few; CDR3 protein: CASSQESRIYTEAFF; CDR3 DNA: TGCGCCAGCAGCCAAGAGAGCAGGATCTACACTGAAGCTTTCTTT
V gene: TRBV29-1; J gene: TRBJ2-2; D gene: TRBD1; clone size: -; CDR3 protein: CSVETGPAGELFF; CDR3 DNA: TGCAGCGTAGAGACAGGGCCCGCCGGGGAGCTGTTTTTT